The clone carrying this T cell receptor beta chain was observed a handful of times. This sample was included in a study of blood T cells in healthy people across ages. A second PCR, run for roughly 6 to 11 cycles, used a sample-barcoded 5' primer plus a J-beta primer mix. Unique molecular identifiers of 12 random nucleotides labeled each cDNA. TCRdb analysed the 5' RACE reads with MiXCR anew, one entry per CDR3 protein. The sample lists around 800,000 distinct CDR3 sequences; 20% to 30% were seen once. Germline V gene sequence: CDR1 SNHLY, CDR2 FYNNEI. There are 13 residues in the CDR3. V was clipped by 7 bases and J by 4 bases, with 11 bases between them. The same data also went into a second study, on T cells of mothers and their children. That work adds: A few healthy Caucasian mothers, along with their six children, were the donors.

The chain links TRBV2 to TRBJ2-1; tentatively, D is TRBD2 (5 bases). This clonotype was obtained from a boy younger than 18 in good health. Material: blood. The CDR3 nucleotides read TGTGCCAGCACCCTAGGGAGTTACAATGAGCAGTTCTTC. Protein: CASTLGSYNEQFF.